This T cell receptor beta chain was recorded in a study of vaccination and CD4 T cells after COVID-19. Whole-study context: Convalescent persons amounted to six males plus four females, two of whom were Hispanic.

Study outcomes and limitations: It was found that, in convalescent patients, 304 of 307 vaccine-specific clones were spike mono-reactive.

The Oncomine TCR Beta short-read assay sequenced DNA from cultured CD4+ T cells. TCRdb fed the PCR reads into MiXCR, producing one record per CDR3 protein. The table has more than 20,000 distinct CDR3 sequences, around a third seen once; the top ten hold approximately 10%. This clonotype was found a few times. Its antigen is still unknown. Time point indicated: late sampling 161 to 241 days after vaccination in a few convalescent patients. Treatment of the sample: roughly ten-day PBMC culture with coronavirus spike peptide pools or control peptides (ViraFEST assay). TCR sequencing followed the expansion of antigen-specific T cells with peptide pools in ViraFEST. On days 3 and 7, half the medium was swapped for fresh IL-2-containing medium. Germline V gives CDR1 SGHVS, CDR2 FQNEAQ. The ends lost 5 bases at V and 6 bases at J; junction bases unmatched: 10. There are 15 residues in the CDR3.

The clonotype originates from a human donor who had recovered from COVID-19. J is TRBJ2-4 and V is TRBV7-8; 7 bases map to TRBD1. The sequences come from CD4+ T cells from blood, cultured in vitro, collected about 7 months after SARS-CoV-2 vaccination. The CDR3 loop reads CASSQVGGLGNIQYF. DNA for the CDR3: TGTGCCAGCAGCCAAGTAGGGGGCCTAGGAAACATTCAGTACTTC.